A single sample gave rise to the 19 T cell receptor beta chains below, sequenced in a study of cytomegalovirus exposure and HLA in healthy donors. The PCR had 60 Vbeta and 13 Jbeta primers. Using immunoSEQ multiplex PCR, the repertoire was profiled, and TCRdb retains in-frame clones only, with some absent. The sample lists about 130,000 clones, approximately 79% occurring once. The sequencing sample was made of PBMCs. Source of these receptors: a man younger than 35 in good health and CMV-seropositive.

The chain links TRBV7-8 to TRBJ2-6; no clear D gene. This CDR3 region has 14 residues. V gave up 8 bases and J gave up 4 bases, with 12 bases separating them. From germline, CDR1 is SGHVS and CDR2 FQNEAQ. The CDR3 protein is CASLNIAGANVLTF. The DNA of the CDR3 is TGTGCCAGCCTTAATATTGCGGGGGCCAACGTCCTGACTTTC.

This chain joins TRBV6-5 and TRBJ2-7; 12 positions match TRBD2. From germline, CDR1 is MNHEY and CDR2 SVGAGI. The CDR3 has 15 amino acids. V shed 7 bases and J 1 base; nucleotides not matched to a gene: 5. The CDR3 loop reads CASNLAGGPSYEQYF. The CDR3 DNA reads TGTGCCAGCAATCTAGCGGGAGGGCCATCCTACGAGCAGTACTTC.

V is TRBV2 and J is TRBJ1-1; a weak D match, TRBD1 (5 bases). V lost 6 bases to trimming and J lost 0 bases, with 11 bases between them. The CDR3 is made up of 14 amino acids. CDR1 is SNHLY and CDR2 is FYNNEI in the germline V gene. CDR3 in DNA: TGTGCCAGCAGGAGACAGCCAATGAACACTGAAGCTTTCTTT. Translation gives CASRRQPMNTEAFF.

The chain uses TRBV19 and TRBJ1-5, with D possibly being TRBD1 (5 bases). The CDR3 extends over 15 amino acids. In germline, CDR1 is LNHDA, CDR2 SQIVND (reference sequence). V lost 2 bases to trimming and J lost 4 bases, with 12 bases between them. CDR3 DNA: TGTGCCAGTAGTATATTGTCGACAGTGAATCAGCCCCAGCATTTT. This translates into CASSILSTVNQPQHF.

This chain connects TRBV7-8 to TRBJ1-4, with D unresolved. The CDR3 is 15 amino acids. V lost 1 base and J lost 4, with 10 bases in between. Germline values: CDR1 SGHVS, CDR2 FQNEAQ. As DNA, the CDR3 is TGTGCCAGCAGCTTAGTTGGAGCTCTTAATGAAAAACTGTTTTTT. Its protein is CASSLVGALNEKLFF.

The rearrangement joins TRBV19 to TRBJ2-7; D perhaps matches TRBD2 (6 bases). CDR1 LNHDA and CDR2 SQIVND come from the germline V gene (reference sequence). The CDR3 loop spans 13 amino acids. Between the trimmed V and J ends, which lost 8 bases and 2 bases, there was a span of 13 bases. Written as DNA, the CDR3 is TGTGCCAGTGGAGGGGCCCTACCCTACGAGCAGTACTTC. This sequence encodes CASGGALPYEQYF.

DNA for the CDR3: TGTGCCAGCAGCGATCCGGGTGGGACAGATACGCAGTATTTT. Its protein product is CASSDPGGTDTQYF. This chain links TRBV7-8 with TRBJ2-3, with D unresolved. The CDR3 totals 14 residues. In germline, CDR1 is SGHVS, CDR2 FQNEAQ. Trimming removed 5 bases at V and 3 bases at J, with 12 bases between. Filled out from reference TRBV7-8 and TRBJ2-3, the complete variable domain reads GAGVSQSPRYKVAKRGQDVALRCDPISGHVSLFWYQQALGQGPEFLTYFQNEAQLDKSGLPSDRFFAERPEGSVSTLKIQRTQQEDSAVYLCASSDPGGTDTQYFGPGTRLTVL.

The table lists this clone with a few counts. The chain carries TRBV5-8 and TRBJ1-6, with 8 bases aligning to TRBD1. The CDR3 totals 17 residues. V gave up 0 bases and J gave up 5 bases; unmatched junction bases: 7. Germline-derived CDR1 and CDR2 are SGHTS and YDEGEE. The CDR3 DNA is TGTGCCAGCAGCTTGGCCCTTGGGACAGGCAATAATTCACCCCTCCACTTT. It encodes CASSLALGTGNNSPLHF.

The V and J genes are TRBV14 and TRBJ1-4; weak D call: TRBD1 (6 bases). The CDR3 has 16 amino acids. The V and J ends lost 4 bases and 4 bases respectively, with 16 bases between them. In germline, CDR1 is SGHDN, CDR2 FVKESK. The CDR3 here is CASSPYRGGINEKLFF. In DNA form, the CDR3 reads TGTGCCAGCAGCCCCTATCGTGGGGGCATTAATGAAAAACTGTTTTTT.

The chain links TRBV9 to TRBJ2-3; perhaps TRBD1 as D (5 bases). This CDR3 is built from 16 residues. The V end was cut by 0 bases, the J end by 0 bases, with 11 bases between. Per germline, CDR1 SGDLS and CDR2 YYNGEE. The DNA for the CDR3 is TGTGCCAGCAGCGTAGGCGGACACCTGAGCACAGATACGCAGTATTTT. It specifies CASSVGGHLSTDTQYF.

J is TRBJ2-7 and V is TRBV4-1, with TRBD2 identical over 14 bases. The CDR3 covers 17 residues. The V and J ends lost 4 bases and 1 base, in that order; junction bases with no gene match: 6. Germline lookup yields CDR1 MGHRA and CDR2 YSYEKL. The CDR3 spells CASSRSGTSGGSYEQYF. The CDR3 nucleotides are TGCGCCAGCAGCCGGTCTGGGACTAGCGGGGGATCCTACGAGCAGTACTTC.

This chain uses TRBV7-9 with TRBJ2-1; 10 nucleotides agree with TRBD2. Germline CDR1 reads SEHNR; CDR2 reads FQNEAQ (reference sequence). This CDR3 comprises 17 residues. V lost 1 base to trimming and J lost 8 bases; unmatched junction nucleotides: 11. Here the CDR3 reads CASSLGLAGAEGDEQFF. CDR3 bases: TGTGCCAGCAGCTTAGGGCTAGCGGGAGCAGAAGGCGATGAGCAGTTCTTC.

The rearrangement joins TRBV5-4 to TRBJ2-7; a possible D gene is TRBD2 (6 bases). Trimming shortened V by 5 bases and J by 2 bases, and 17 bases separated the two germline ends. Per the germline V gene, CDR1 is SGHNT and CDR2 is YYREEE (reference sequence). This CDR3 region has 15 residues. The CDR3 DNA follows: TGTGCCAGCAGTCGATTCGGGGGAGGTACCTACGAGCAGTACTTC. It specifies CASSRFGGGTYEQYF.

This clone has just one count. The CDR3 protein is CASSLGGGRYNEQFF. Here the CDR3 DNA reads TGTGCCAGCAGCTTAGGCGGGGGGAGATACAATGAGCAGTTCTTC. The V and J genes are TRBV5-4 and TRBJ2-1; 8 nucleotides align to TRBD2. Germline V gene sequence: CDR1 SGHNT, CDR2 YYREEE (reference sequence). The V gene end was trimmed by 2 bases and the J gene end by 4 bases; junction bases not matched to a gene: 5. The CDR3 covers 15 residues.

In nucleotides, the CDR3 is TGTGCCAGTAGTGGAAGTACAGAAAACACTGAAGCTTTCTTT. Its translation is CASSGSTENTEAFF. V is TRBV19 and J is TRBJ1-1; the D is unclear. Germline-derived CDR1 and CDR2 are LNHDA and SQIVND (reference sequence). Trimming left V 5 bases short and J 2 bases short, with 12 bases between. The CDR3 is 14 residues long.

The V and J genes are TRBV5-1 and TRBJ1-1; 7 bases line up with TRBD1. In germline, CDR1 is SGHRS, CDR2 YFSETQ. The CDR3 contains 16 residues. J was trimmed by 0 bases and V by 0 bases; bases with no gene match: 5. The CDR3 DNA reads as TGCGCCAGCAGCTTGGGGACAGGTAATATGAACACTGAAGCTTTCTTT. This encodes CASSLGTGNMNTEAFF.

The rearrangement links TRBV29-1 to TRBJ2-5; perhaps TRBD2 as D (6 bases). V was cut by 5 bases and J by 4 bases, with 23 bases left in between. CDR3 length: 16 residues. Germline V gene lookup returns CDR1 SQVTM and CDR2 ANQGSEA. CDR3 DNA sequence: TGCAGCGTTCGCACCGCCGGGACTCTTGCGGGAGAGACCCAGTACTTC. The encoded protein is CSVRTAGTLAGETQYF.

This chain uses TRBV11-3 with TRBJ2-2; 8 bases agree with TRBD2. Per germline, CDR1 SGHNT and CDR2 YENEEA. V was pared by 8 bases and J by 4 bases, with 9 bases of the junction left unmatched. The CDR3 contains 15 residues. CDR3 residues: CASSGGAPSTGELFF. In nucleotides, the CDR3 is TGTGCCAGCTCGGGGGGGGCCCCAAGCACCGGGGAGCTGTTTTTT.

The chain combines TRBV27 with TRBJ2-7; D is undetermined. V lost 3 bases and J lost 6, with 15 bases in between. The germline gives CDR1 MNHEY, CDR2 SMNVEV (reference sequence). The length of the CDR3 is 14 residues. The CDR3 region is CASSFLASVTEQYF. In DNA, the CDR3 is TGTGCCAGCAGTTTCCTCGCTAGTGTAACCGAGCAGTACTTC.